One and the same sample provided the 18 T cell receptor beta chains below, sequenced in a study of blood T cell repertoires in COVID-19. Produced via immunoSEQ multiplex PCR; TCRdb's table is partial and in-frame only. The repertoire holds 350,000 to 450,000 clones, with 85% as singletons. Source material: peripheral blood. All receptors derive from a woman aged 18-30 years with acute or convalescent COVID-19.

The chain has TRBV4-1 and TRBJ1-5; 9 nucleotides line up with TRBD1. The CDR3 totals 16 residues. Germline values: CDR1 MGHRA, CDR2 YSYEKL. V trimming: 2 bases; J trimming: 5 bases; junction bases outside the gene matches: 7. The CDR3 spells CASSQQQGAQDQPQHF. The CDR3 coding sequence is TGCGCCAGCAGCCAACAACAGGGGGCGCAGGATCAGCCCCAGCATTTT.

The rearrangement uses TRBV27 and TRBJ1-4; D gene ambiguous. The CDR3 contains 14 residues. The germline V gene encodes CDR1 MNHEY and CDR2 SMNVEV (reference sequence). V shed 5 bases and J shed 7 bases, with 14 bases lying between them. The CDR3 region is CASSDGRTGEKLFF. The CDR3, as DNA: TGTGCCAGCAGTGACGGACGGACTGGTGAAAAACTGTTTTTT.

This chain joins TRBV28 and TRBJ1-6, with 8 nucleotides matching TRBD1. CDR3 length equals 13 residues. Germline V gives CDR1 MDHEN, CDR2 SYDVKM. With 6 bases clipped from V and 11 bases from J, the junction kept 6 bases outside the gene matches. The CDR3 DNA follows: TGTGCCAGCAGGACAGGGGAGTGGGCACCCCTCCACTTT. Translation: CASRTGEWAPLHF.

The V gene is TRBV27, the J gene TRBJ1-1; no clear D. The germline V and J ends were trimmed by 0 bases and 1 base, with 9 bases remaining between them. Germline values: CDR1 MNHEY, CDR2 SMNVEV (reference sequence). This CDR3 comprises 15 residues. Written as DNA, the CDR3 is TGTGCCAGCAGTTTATCAGGCCCGGGGAACACTGAAGCTTTCTTT. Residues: CASSLSGPGNTEAFF.

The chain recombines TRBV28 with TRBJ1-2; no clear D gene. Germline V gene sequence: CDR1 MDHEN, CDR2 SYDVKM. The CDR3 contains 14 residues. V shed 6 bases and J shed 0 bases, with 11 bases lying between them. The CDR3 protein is CASSLTAANYGYTF. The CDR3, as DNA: TGTGCCAGCAGCCTTACCGCAGCTAACTATGGCTACACCTTC.

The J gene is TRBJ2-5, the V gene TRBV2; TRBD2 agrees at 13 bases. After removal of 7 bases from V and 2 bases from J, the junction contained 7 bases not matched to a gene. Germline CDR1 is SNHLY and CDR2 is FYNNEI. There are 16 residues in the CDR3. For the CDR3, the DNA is TGTGCCAGCACTGTACCGGGACTAGCGGGACAAGAGACCCAGTACTTC. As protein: CASTVPGLAGQETQYF.

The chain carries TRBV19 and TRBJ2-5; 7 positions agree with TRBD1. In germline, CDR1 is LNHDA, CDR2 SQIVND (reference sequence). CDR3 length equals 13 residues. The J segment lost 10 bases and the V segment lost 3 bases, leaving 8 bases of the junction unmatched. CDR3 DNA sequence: TGTGCCAGTAGTATGCAACTCCGGGACAGCCAGTACTTC. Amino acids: CASSMQLRDSQYF.

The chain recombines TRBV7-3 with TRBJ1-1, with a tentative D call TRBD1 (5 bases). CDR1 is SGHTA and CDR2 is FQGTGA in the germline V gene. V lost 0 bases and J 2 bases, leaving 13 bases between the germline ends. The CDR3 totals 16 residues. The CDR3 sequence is CASSLTGAVGNTEAFF. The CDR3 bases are TGTGCCAGCAGCTTAACAGGGGCGGTTGGAAACACTGAAGCTTTCTTT.

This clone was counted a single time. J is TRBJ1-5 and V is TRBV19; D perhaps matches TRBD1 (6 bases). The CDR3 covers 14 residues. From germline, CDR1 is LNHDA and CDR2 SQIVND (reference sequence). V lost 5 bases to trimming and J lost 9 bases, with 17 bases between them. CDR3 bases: TGTGCCAGTAGTTTACGACAGGCCGAGGGGCCCCAGCATTTT. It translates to CASSLRQAEGPQHF.

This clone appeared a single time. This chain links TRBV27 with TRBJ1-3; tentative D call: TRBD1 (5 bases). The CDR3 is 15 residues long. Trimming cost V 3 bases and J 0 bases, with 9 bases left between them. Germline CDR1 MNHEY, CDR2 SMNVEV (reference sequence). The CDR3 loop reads CASSLGGFSGNTIYF. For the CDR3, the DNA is TGTGCCAGCAGTTTGGGGGGGTTCTCTGGAAACACCATATATTTT.

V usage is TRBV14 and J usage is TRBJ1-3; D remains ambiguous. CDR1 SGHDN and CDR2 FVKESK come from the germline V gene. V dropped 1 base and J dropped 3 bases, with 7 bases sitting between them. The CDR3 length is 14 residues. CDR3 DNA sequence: TGTGCCAGCAGCCAAGTGCGCGATGGAAACACCATATATTTT. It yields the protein CASSQVRDGNTIYF.

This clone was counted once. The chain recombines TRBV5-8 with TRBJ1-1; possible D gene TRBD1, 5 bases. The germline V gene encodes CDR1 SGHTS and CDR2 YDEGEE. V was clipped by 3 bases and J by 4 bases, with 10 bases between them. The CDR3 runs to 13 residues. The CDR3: CASSSGRVTEAFF. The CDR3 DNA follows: TGTGCCAGCAGCTCAGGGAGGGTCACTGAAGCTTTCTTT. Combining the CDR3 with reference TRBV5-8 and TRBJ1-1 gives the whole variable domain EAGVTQSPTHLIKTRGQQATLRCSPISGHTSVYWYQQALGLGLQFLLWYDEGEERNRGNFPPRFSGRQFPNYSSELNVNALELEDSALYLCASSSGRVTEAFFGQGTRLTVV.

CDR3 sequence reads: CASSSGQGAKNIQYF. CDR3 DNA: TGCGCCAGCAGTTCGGGACAGGGCGCCAAAAACATTCAGTACTTC. This chain links TRBV5-1 with TRBJ2-4; 9 nucleotides match TRBD1. The ends lost 5 bases at V and 1 base at J; junction bases unmatched: 4. The germline CDR1 and CDR2 sequences are SGHRS and YFSETQ. This CDR3 has 15 residues.

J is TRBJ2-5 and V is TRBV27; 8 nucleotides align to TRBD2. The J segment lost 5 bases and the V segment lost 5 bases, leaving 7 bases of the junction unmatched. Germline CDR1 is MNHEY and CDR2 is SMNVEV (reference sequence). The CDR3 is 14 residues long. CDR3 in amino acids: CASSPGLGVETQYF. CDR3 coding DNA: TGTGCCAGCAGTCCGGGACTAGGAGTGGAGACCCAGTACTTC.

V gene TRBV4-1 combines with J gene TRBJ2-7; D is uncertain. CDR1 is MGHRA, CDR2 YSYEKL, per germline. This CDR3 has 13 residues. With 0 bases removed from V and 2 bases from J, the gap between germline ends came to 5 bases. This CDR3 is CASSQDLTYEQYF. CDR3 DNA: TGCGCCAGCAGCCAAGATTTAACCTACGAGCAGTACTTC.

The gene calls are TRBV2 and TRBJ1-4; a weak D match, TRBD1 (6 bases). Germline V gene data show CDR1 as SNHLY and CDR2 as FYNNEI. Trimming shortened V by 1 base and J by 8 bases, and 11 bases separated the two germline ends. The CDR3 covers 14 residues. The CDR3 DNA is TGTGCCAGCAGTGAAGACAGGGCGTCCGAAAAACTGTTTTTT. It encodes CASSEDRASEKLFF. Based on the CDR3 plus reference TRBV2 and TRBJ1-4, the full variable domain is EPEVTQTPSHQVTQMGQEVILRCVPISNHLYFYWYRQILGQKVEFLVSFYNNEISEKSEIFDDQFSVERPDGSNFTLKIRSTKLEDSAMYFCASSEDRASEKLFFGSGTQLSVL.

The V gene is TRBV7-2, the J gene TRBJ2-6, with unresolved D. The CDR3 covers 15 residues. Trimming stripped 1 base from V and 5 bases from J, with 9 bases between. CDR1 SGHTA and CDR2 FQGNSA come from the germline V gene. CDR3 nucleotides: TGTGCCAGCAGCTTAGAGATACGGTGGGCCAACGTCCTGACTTTC. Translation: CASSLEIRWANVLTF.

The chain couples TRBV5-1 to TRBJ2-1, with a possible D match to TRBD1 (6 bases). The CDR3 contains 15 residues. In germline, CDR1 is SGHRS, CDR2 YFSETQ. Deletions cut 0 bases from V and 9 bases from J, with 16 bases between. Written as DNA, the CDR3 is TGCGCCAGCAGCTTGGTAGCAAGTGAAGGGGGTGAGCAGTTCTTC. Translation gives CASSLVASEGGEQFF.